This T cell receptor (beta chain) was sequenced in a study of cytomegalovirus exposure and HLA in healthy donors. Background on the study: It was reported in a later analysis that the same platform had been used for the 110 or so validation repertoires as for the 550 to 700 first-cohort repertoires. Study-level findings and limits: Across donors, most TCRs were seen rarely, yet some public ones were widespread.

Here immunoSEQ multiplex PCR was the method, and the copy in TCRdb shows in-frame clones only, minus some. The table lists about 170,000 clones, less than 90% of them singletons. The CDR3 runs 16 residues. J lost 6 bases, V lost 6 bases, and 11 bases had no gene match. Per germline, CDR1 MNHEY and CDR2 SMNVEV (reference sequence). Notes on this clone: What it recognizes is unknown.

Sequences were obtained from PBMCs. The sequence was collected from a woman between 18 and 30 years old in good health and CMV-seronegative. The chain employs TRBV27 and TRBJ1-2, with TRBD1 matching over 12 bases. The CDR3 loop reads CASSIRPGQGADGYTF. CDR3 sequence (DNA): TGTGCCAGCAGCATAAGACCGGGACAGGGGGCGGATGGCTACACCTTC.